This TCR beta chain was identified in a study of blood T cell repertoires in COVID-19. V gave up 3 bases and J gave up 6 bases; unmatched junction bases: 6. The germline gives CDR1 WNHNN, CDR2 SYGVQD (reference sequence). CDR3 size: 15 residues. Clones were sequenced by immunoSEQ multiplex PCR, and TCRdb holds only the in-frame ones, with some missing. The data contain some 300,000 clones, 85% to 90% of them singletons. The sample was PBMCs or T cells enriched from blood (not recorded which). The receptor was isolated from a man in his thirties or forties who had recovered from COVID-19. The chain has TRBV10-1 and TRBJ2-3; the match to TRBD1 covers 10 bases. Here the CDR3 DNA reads TGCGCCAGCAGTGACCCGACAGGGGGCGCGGATACGCAGTATTTT. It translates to CASSDPTGGADTQYF.